This T cell receptor beta chain is drawn from a study of breast tumors, draining lymph nodes, adjacent tissues. The length of the CDR3 is 13 residues. The V gene's germline CDR1 is WNHNN and CDR2 SYGVQD (reference sequence). Trimming shortened V by 2 bases and J by 5 bases, and 7 bases separated the two germline ends. Axillary draining lymph nodes of breast cancer patients supplied the node samples. TCRdb passed the multiplex PCR reads through MiXCR, listing each CDR3 protein once. The sample lists around 190,000 distinct CDR3 sequences; roughly 30% were seen once. Study-wide results and caveats: Tumors had less TCR diversity than lymph nodes, more than nontumor tissue.

This clonotype has at least ten counts. Its antigen is unknown. Sample: axillary lymph node tissue. This clonotype originated in a female donor with breast cancer. Some clones in this sample may be carry-over from other donors' samples. The V and J genes are TRBV10-1 and TRBJ2-1, with D unclear. CDR3 DNA sequence: TGCGCCAGCAGTGAGGGTTGGGACAATGAGCAGTTCTTC. This sequence encodes CASSEGWDNEQFF.